This T cell receptor beta chain was identified during a study of cytomegalovirus exposure and HLA in healthy donors. For the study at large: Samples from HLA-typed donors yielded 65 million to 85 million unique TCRs in an early data release.

Comments on this clone: Its antigen is unidentified.

Study findings and constraints: TRBV6-2, TRBV6-3 and some other V segments were unresolvable in 87-base-pair reads. Most TCR sequences proved rare, with some public TCRs found in many donors. Accurate HLA-A and HLA-B prediction from TCR beta sequences was reported for most subjects.

The CDR3 contains 14 residues. V lost 2 bases to trimming and J lost 12 bases; unmatched junction nucleotides: 9. Germline V gene sequence: CDR1 WNHNN, CDR2 SYGVQD (reference sequence). A multiplex PCR was run with 60 Vbeta primers and 13 Jbeta primers. Clones were sequenced by immunoSEQ multiplex PCR, and TCRdb holds only the in-frame ones, with some missing. This sample's table reports under 200,000 clones. The sequencing sample was made of PBMCs. The sequence came from a man younger than 45 in good health and CMV-seronegative. J is TRBJ2-1 and V is TRBV10-1; 8 nucleotides agree with TRBD1. The CDR3 nucleotides are TGCGCCAGCAGTGAGGGACAGGGTCTAAGTGGGCAGTTCTTC. It yields the protein CASSEGQGLSGQFF.